Shown below are 17 T cell receptor beta chains from a single sample sequenced in a study of blood T cell repertoires in COVID-19. The method was immunoSEQ multiplex PCR; TCRdb's version includes in-frame clones alone and lacks a portion of them. The sample lists 200,000 to 250,000 clones; approximately 80% were seen once. Sequencing was done on a sample of peripheral blood. These TCRs come from an elderly woman with acute or convalescent COVID-19.

V and J are TRBV2 and TRBJ1-6; tentative D call: TRBD1 (6 bases). CDR1 and CDR2 (germline): SNHLY, FYNNEI. The CDR3 consists of 15 residues. V lost 5 bases and J lost 7, with 15 bases in between. The CDR3 nucleotides are TGTGCCAGCAGTCAACAGGGTTTAGGGAATTCACCCCTCCACTTT. Residues: CASSQQGLGNSPLHF.

The rearrangement joins TRBV7-6 to TRBJ2-1; the match to TRBD1 covers 10 bases. The CDR3 has 15 amino acids. Looked up from germline, CDR1 is SGHVS and CDR2 is FNYEAQ. The junction had 2 bases not matched to a gene; V was cut back by 5 bases and J by 1 base. CDR3 coding DNA: TGTGCCAGCAGCCAGGACAGGGGGTCCTACAATGAGCAGTTCTTC. Its protein is CASSQDRGSYNEQFF.

This clone appeared a single time. The V and J genes are TRBV3-1 (or the pseudogene TRBV3-2) and TRBJ2-1; TRBD2 matches 8 bases. The V and J ends lost 0 bases and 7 bases, in that order; junction bases with no gene match: 8. Germline CDR1 LGHDT, CDR2 YNNKEL (reference sequence). The CDR3 contains 16 residues. The DNA of the CDR3 is TGTGCCAGCAGCCAAGATCTAAGCGGGAGTGGTAATGAGCAGTTCTTC. This translates into CASSQDLSGSGNEQFF.

CDR3 nucleotides: TGTGCCAGCAGTTACCTAGCGGGGGTACCGGGGGCTTTCTTT. This gives the protein CASSYLAGVPGAFF. The chain carries TRBV6-2 or TRBV6-3 and TRBJ1-1; possible D gene TRBD1, 5 bases. CDR3 length equals 14 residues. Looked up from germline, CDR1 is MNHEY and CDR2 is SVGEGT. V was trimmed by 2 bases and J by 11 bases, leaving 18 bases between them.

V gene TRBV5-1 combines with J gene TRBJ1-4; D remains ambiguous. The CDR3 extends over 15 amino acids. The V end lost 7 bases, the J end lost 5 bases, and 18 bases lay between the germline ends. The germline V gene encodes CDR1 SGHRS and CDR2 YFSETQ. The DNA for the CDR3 is TGCGCCAGCGCCGTTCTTGGACCGGGGAATGAAAAACTGTTTTTT. Translating it yields CASAVLGPGNEKLFF.

V and J are TRBV7-2 and TRBJ2-5, with 15 positions matching TRBD2. Germline V CDR1 and CDR2: SGHTA, FQGNSA. V lost 3 bases and J lost 5; bases outside the gene matches: 13. This CDR3 region has 19 residues. Written as DNA, the CDR3 is TGTGCCAGCAGCTTCAGTCGGGCGGGACTAGCGGGGGGTCTTGAGACCCAGTACTTC. It codes for CASSFSRAGLAGGLETQYF.

The rearrangement uses TRBV2 and TRBJ1-2; TRBD1 is a possible D gene (5 bases). Germline loops: CDR1 SNHLY, CDR2 FYNNEI. V shed 6 bases and J shed 3 bases, with 8 bases lying between them. The CDR3 totals 12 residues. CDR3 residues: CASRGGDYGYTF. CDR3 DNA: TGTGCCAGCAGGGGGGGGGACTATGGCTACACCTTC.

The chain couples TRBV27 to TRBJ1-1; maybe TRBD1 (6 bases). Trimming removed 3 bases at V and 5 bases at J, with 13 bases between. Looked up from germline, CDR1 is MNHEY and CDR2 is SMNVEV (reference sequence). The length of the CDR3 is 14 residues. The CDR3 spells CASSFGGALTEAFF. The CDR3 bases are TGTGCCAGCAGTTTTGGGGGGGCCCTGACTGAAGCTTTCTTT.

The gene calls are TRBV6-5 and TRBJ1-1; TRBD1 aligns across 8 bases. The junction had 7 bases not matched to a gene; V was cut back by 6 bases and J by 4 bases. This CDR3 has 14 amino acids. The germline V gene has CDR1 MNHEY and CDR2 SVGAGI. The CDR3 loop is CASRNTGGGTEAFF. The CDR3, as DNA: TGTGCCAGCAGGAACACAGGGGGTGGCACTGAAGCTTTCTTT.

This clone is a singleton in its sample. This chain uses TRBV18 with TRBJ2-7; tentative D call: TRBD1 (5 bases). The germline V gene encodes CDR1 KGHSH and CDR2 LQKENI. The CDR3 is 14 amino acids. V lost 6 bases and J 0 bases, leaving 12 bases between the germline ends. As DNA, the CDR3 is TGTGCCAGCTCTCTCGACAGCCGCTCCTACGAGCAGTACTTC. This encodes CASSLDSRSYEQYF.

V gene TRBV5-6 combines with J gene TRBJ2-5; 7 bases map to TRBD2. Trimming at V came to 0 bases and at J to 4 bases, leaving 9 bases not matched to a gene. Germline CDR1 reads SGHDT; CDR2 reads YYEEEE. The length of the CDR3 is 16 residues. CDR3 in amino acids: CASSLVIGGLGETQYF. CDR3 coding DNA: TGTGCCAGCAGCTTGGTGATCGGGGGGTTGGGAGAGACCCAGTACTTC.

CDR3 in amino acids: CASSLGVAAAYEQYF. Here the CDR3 DNA reads TGTGCCAGCAGCTTAGGGGTAGCCGCGGCCTACGAGCAGTACTTC. The V gene is TRBV7-2, the J gene TRBJ2-7; D is uncertain. The CDR3 has 15 residues. V gave up 1 base and J gave up 2 bases, with 12 bases separating them. In germline, CDR1 is SGHTA, CDR2 FQGNSA. Using reference TRBV7-2 and TRBJ2-7 for the parts outside the CDR3, the full variable domain is GAGVSQSPSNKVTEKGKDVELRCDPISGHTALYWYRQSLGQGLEFLIYFQGNSAPDKSGLPSDRFSAERTGGSVSTLTIQRTQQEDSAVYLCASSLGVAAAYEQYFGPGTRLTVT.

This clone has only one observation. The chain employs TRBV7-2 and TRBJ2-7; 12 bases match TRBD2. The CDR3 contains 18 residues. Germline CDR1 is SGHTA and CDR2 is FQGNSA. Germline trimming cut 2 bases from V and 4 bases from J; bases unmatched to any gene: 12. CDR3 region: CASSLSASGGGLGYEQYF. CDR3 sequence (DNA): TGTGCCAGCAGCTTATCGGCTAGCGGGGGGGGACTTGGGTACGAGCAGTACTTC. The full variable domain, its missing parts supplied by reference TRBV7-2 and TRBJ2-7, is GAGVSQSPSNKVTEKGKDVELRCDPISGHTALYWYRQSLGQGLEFLIYFQGNSAPDKSGLPSDRFSAERTGGSVSTLTIQRTQQEDSAVYLCASSLSASGGGLGYEQYFGPGTRLTVT.

This clone occurred a few times. In the same sample, other DNA sequences code for this CDR3. The gene calls are TRBV29-1 and TRBJ1-3, with TRBD1 identical over 10 bases. The CDR3 is made up of 11 amino acids. V was clipped by 7 bases and J by 8 bases; unmatched bases: 2. Per the germline V gene, CDR1 is SQVTM and CDR2 is ANQGSEA. The CDR3 DNA follows: TGCAGCGCTGGACAGGGGGACACCATATATTTT. Translated, it gives CSAGQGDTIYF.

This clone occurred a few times. The V call is TRBV19, the J call TRBJ1-1; a weak D match, TRBD1 (6 bases). V was trimmed by 6 bases and J by 0 bases, leaving 11 bases between them. The CDR3 loop spans 14 amino acids. Germline V gene data show CDR1 as LNHDA and CDR2 as SQIVND (reference sequence). CDR3 in amino acids: CASRTGNMNTEAFF. The CDR3 DNA follows: TGTGCCAGTAGAACAGGGAACATGAACACTGAAGCTTTCTTT.

This rearrangement joins TRBV2 to TRBJ2-2, with TRBD1 matching 9 bases. V gave up 4 bases and J gave up 6 bases; unmatched junction bases: 3. The CDR3 consists of 14 residues. Germline V CDR1 and CDR2: SNHLY, FYNNEI. The CDR3 nucleotides read TGTGCCAGCAGTGGACAGGGGGTTTCCGGGGAGCTGTTTTTT. As protein: CASSGQGVSGELFF. The full variable domain, rest sourced from reference TRBV2 and TRBJ2-2, is EPEVTQTPSHQVTQMGQEVILRCVPISNHLYFYWYRQILGQKVEFLVSFYNNEISEKSEIFDDQFSVERPDGSNFTLKIRSTKLEDSAMYFCASSGQGVSGELFFGEGSRLTVL.

The chain is built from TRBV27 and TRBJ2-1; 7 bases line up with TRBD2. The CDR3 spans 14 residues. Trimming cost V 7 bases and J 4 bases; bases outside gene matches: 7. CDR1 and CDR2 (germline): MNHEY, SMNVEV (reference sequence). The CDR3 DNA reads as TGTGCCAGCACCCCAGCGGGGCTTTACAATGAGCAGTTCTTC. Protein sequence: CASTPAGLYNEQFF.